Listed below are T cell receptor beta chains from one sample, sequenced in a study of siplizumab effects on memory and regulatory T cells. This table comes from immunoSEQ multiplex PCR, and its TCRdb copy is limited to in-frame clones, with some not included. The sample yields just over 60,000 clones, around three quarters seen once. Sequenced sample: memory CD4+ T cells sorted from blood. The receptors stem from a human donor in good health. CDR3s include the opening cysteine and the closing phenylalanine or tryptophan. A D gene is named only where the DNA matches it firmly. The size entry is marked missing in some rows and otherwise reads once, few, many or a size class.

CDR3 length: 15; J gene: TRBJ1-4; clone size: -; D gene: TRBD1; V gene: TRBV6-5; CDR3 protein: CASRDRGPTNEKLFF; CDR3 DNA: TGTGCCAGCAGGGACAGGGGTCCAACTAATGAAAAACTGTTTTTT
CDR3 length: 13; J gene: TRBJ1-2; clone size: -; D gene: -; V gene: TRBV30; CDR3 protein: CAWSGQGLNGYTF; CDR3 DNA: TGTGCCTGGAGTGGGCAGGGGCTTAATGGCTACACCTTC
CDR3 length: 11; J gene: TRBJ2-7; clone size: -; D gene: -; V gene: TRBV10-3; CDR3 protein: CATRKGGEQYF; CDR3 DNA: TGTGCCACCCGGAAAGGGGGCGAGCAGTACTTC
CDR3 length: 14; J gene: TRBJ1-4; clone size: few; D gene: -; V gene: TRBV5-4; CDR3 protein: CASSQKGETGKLFF; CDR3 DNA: TGTGCCAGCAGCCAAAAAGGCGAAACGGGAAAACTGTTTTTT
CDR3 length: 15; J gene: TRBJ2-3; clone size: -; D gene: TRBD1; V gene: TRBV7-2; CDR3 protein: CASSVGQGMSDTQYF; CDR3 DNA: TGTGCCAGCAGCGTCGGACAGGGTATGTCAGATACGCAGTATTTT
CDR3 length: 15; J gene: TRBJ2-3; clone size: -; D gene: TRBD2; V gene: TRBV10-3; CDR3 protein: CAISDRGGGTDTQYF; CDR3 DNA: TGTGCCATCAGTGATCGGGGGGGCGGCACAGATACGCAGTATTTT
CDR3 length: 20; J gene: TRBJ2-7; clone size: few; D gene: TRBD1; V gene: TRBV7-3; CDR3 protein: CASSLTGLRQGAKSSYEQYF; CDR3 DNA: TGTGCCAGCAGCTTAACGGGACTTCGGCAGGGGGCTAAAAGTTCCTACGAGCAGTACTTC
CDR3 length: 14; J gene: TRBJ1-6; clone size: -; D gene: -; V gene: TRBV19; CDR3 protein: CASSLGDYNSPLHF; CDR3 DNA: TGTGCCAGTAGTCTGGGAGACTACAATTCACCCCTCCACTTT
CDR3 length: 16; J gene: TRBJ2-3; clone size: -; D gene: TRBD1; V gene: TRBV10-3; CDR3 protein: CAISESTGKGTDTQYF; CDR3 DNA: TGTGCCATCAGTGAGTCGACAGGGAAAGGGACAGATACGCAGTATTTT
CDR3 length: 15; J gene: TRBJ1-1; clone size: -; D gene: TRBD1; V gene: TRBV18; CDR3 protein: CASSLGQGGNTEAFF; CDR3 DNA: TGTGCCAGCTCACTAGGACAGGGAGGAAACACTGAAGCTTTCTTT
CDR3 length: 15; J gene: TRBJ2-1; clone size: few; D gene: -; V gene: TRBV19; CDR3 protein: CASSLLSSSYNEQFF; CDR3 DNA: TGTGCCAGTAGTTTACTTAGCAGCTCCTACAATGAGCAGTTCTTC
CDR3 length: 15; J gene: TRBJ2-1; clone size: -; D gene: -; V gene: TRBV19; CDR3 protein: CASSIQGLTYNEQFF; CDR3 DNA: TGTGCCAGTAGTATCCAGGGCCTCACCTACAATGAGCAGTTCTTC
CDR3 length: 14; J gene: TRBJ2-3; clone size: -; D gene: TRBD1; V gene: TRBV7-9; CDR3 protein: CASSLDRDTDTQYF; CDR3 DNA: TGTGCCAGCAGCCTGGACAGGGACACAGATACGCAGTATTTT
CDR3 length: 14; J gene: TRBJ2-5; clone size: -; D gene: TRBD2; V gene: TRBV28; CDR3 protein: CASSSLSGVETQYF; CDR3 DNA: TGTGCCAGCAGTTCGTTAAGCGGGGTTGAGACCCAGTACTTC
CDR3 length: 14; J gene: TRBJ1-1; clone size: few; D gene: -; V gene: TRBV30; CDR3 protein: CAWSVRNRNTEAFF; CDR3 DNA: TGTGCCTGGAGTGTACGGAACAGAAACACTGAAGCTTTCTTT
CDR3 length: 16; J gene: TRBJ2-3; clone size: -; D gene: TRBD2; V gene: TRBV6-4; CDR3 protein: CASSDVGLAGTDTQYF; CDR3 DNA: TGTGCCAGCAGTGACGTCGGCCTAGCGGGGACAGATACGCAGTATTTT
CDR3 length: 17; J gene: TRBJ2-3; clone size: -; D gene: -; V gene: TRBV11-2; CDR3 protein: CASSLSLPGTSTDTQYF; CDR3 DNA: TGTGCCAGCAGTCTTTCGCTCCCGGGGACTAGCACAGATACGCAGTATTTT
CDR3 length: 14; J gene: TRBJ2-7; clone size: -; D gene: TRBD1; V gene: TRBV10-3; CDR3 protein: CAISPGQGVHEQYF; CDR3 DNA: TGTGCCATCAGTCCCGGACAGGGGGTCCACGAGCAGTACTTC
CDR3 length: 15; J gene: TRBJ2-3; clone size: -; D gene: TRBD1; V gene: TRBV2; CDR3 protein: CASSELQGALDTQYF; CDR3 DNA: TGTGCCAGCAGTGAACTACAGGGGGCTTTGGATACGCAGTATTTT
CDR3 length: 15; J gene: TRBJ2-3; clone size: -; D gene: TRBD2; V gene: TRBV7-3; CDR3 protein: CASSRTSSSTDTQYF; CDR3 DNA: TGTGCCAGCAGCCGGACTAGCTCTAGCACAGATACGCAGTATTTT
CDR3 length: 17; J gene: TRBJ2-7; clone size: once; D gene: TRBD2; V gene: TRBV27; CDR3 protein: CASSFRVAGKTSYEQYF; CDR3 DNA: TGTGCCAGCAGTTTTAGGGTAGCGGGTAAGACCTCCTACGAGCAGTACTTC
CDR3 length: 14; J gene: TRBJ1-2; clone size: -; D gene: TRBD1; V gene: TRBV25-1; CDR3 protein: CASSPSTGSPGYTF; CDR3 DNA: TGTGCCAGCAGTCCATCGACAGGGTCCCCTGGCTACACCTTC
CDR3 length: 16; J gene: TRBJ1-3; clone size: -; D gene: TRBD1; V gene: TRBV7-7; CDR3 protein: CASSIGQGAAGNTIYF; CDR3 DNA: TGTGCCAGCAGCATTGGACAGGGCGCCGCTGGAAACACCATATATTTT
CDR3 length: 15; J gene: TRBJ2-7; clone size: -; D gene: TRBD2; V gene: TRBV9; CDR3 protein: CASSAEERGAYEQYF; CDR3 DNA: TGTGCCAGCAGCGCCGAAGAGCGGGGGGCCTACGAGCAGTACTTC
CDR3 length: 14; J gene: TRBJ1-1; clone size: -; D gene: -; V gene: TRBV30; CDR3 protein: CAWSRRPVATEAFF; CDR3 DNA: TGTGCCTGGAGCCGAAGGCCTGTGGCCACTGAAGCTTTCTTT
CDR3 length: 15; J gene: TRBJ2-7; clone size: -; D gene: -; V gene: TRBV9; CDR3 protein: CASSGGDTSFYEQYF; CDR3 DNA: TGTGCCAGCAGCGGGGGGGACACGAGCTTCTACGAGCAGTACTTC
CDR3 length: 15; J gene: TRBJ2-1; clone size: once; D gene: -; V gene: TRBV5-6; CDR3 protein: CASSLSPNSYNEQFF; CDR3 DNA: TGTGCCAGCAGCTTATCTCCGAACTCCTACAATGAGCAGTTCTTC
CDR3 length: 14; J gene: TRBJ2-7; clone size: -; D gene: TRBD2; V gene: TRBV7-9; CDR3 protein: CASSSQRGAYEQYF; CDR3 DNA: TGTGCCAGCAGCTCCCAGCGGGGGGCCTACGAGCAGTACTTC
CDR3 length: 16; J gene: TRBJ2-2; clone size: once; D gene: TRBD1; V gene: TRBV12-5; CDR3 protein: CASGNGQVANTGELFF; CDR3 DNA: TGTGCTAGTGGAAACGGACAGGTCGCGAACACCGGGGAGCTGTTTTTT
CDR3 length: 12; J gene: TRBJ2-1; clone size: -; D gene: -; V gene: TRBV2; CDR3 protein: CASSDQLVGQFF; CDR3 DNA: TGTGCCAGCAGTGACCAACTAGTCGGGCAGTTCTTC
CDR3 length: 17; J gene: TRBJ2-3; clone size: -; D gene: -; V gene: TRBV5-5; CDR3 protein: CASMTPIVSTSTDTQYF; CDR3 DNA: TGTGCCAGCATGACACCAATAGTGTCTACGTCGACAGATACGCAGTATTTT